This TCR beta chain emerged from a study of cytomegalovirus exposure and HLA in healthy donors. The germline CDR1 and CDR2 sequences are MNHEY and SMNVEV (reference sequence). The CDR3 runs to 13 residues. V lost 6 bases to trimming and J lost 4 bases; unmatched junction nucleotides: 2. Worth noting for this clone: Other DNA sequences within the sample encode an identical CDR3.

The study ran its PCR with 60 Vbeta and 13 Jbeta primers. Clones were read by immunoSEQ multiplex PCR, and TCRdb kept only the in-frame ones, dropping some. This sample carries 95,000 to 100,000 clones, about 80% of them seen once, and the ten largest clones take over 3.5%. The sequencing input was PBMCs. The J gene is TRBJ1-3, the V gene TRBV27; TRBD1 matches 8 bases. The sequence came from a man in his forties in good health and CMV-seronegative. CDR3 residues: CASRTGAGNTIYF. In DNA, the CDR3 is TGTGCCAGCAGGACAGGGGCGGGAAACACCATATATTTT.